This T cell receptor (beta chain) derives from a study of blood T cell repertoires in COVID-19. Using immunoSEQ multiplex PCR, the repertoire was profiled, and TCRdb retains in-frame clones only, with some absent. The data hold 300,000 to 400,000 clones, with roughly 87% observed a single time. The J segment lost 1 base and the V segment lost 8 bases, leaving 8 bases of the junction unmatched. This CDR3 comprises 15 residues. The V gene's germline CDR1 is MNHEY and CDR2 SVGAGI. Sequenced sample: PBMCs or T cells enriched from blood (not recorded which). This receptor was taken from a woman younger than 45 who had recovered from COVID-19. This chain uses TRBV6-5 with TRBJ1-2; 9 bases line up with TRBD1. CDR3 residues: CASDDRGIGNYGYTF. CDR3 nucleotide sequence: TGTGCCAGCGATGACAGGGGGATAGGTAACTATGGCTACACCTTC.